One and the same sample provided the 17 T cell receptor beta chains below, sequenced in a study of T cells after yellow fever vaccination. TCRdb reprocessed the 5' RACE reads with MiXCR, giving one entry per CDR3 protein. The table has over 200,000 distinct CDR3 sequences, approximately 6.3% seen once; the top ten hold about 0.95%. The sequencing used CD4+ T cells sorted from PBMCs, collected on the day of the yellow fever booster vaccination. These receptors were taken from a man in his thirties or forties who received the YFV17D yellow fever vaccine.

The chain employs TRBV5-4 and TRBJ2-3; possibly TRBD1 or TRBD2 for D (5 bases each). This CDR3 comprises 16 residues. Trimming stripped 3 bases from V and 0 bases from J, with 14 bases between. CDR1 SGHNT and CDR2 YYREEE come from the germline V gene (reference sequence). Here the CDR3 reads CASSSYVGRSTDTQYF. In DNA form, the CDR3 reads TGTGCCAGCAGCTCGTATGTGGGACGGAGCACAGATACGCAGTATTTT.

The CDR3 region has the DNA TGTGCCAGCAGCCAAGAGGGGGACGGCCTTGGTCAGCCCCAGCATTTT. This gives the protein CASSQEGDGLGQPQHF. The rearrangement links TRBV4-2 to TRBJ1-5; D is perhaps TRBD1 (5 bases). Germline V CDR1 and CDR2: LGHNA, YNFKEQ. Trimming left V 0 bases short and J 6 bases short, with 15 bases between. The CDR3 length is 16 residues.

This clonotype was seen only a few times. V is TRBV6-5 and J is TRBJ2-7; TRBD1 agrees at 7 bases. The germline gives CDR1 MNHEY, CDR2 SVGAGI. The length of the CDR3 is 15 residues. Losses at the gene ends were 4 bases for V and 4 bases for J; bases not matched to a gene: 10. The CDR3 is CASSSPDRAGYEQYF. The DNA of the CDR3 is TGTGCCAGCAGTTCTCCCGACAGGGCGGGTTACGAGCAGTACTTC.

J is TRBJ2-7 and V is TRBV7-2; 7 bases align to TRBD2. Germline V gene lookup returns CDR1 SGHTA and CDR2 FQGNSA. The CDR3 runs 16 residues. The V segment lost 2 bases and the J segment 0 bases; nucleotides outside the gene matches: 7. In nucleotides, the CDR3 is TGTGCCAGCAGCTTAAGGGTAGGCGGGAGCTCCTACGAGCAGTACTTC. This gives the protein CASSLRVGGSSYEQYF.

This clonotype occurred a few times. The CDR3 protein is CASSPRPTGQGWYTEAFF. CDR3 nucleotides: TGCGCCAGCAGCCCGCGCCCGACGGGACAGGGGTGGTACACTGAAGCTTTCTTT. This chain uses TRBV5-1 with TRBJ1-1; 10 nucleotides align to TRBD1. Per germline, CDR1 SGHRS and CDR2 YFSETQ. The CDR3 consists of 18 residues. V was clipped by 4 bases and J by 3 bases; unmatched bases: 15.

This clonotype was detected ten times or more. V usage is TRBV7-8 and J usage is TRBJ2-3; the D is unclear. This CDR3 has 16 amino acids. The germline CDR1 and CDR2 sequences are SGHVS and FQNEAQ. Trimming stripped 7 bases from V and 5 bases from J, with 22 bases between. The CDR3 region is CASTVARLFRRDTQYF. CDR3 coding DNA: TGTGCCAGCACCGTCGCTAGGCTTTTCAGGCGAGATACGCAGTATTTT. Full variable domain (remainder filled in from reference TRBV7-8 and TRBJ2-3): GAGVSQSPRYKVAKRGQDVALRCDPISGHVSLFWYQQALGQGPEFLTYFQNEAQLDKSGLPSDRFFAERPEGSVSTLKIQRTQQEDSAVYLCASTVARLFRRDTQYFGPGTRLTVL.

This clonotype was found many times. This rearrangement joins TRBV4-3 to TRBJ2-5; no definite D call. The CDR3 has 13 amino acids. The V and J ends lost 2 bases and 4 bases respectively, with 8 bases between them. Germline-derived CDR1 and CDR2 are LGHNA and YSLEER. The CDR3: CASSQNTGETQYF. The CDR3 DNA follows: TGCGCCAGCAGCCAAAACACCGGAGAGACCCAGTACTTC.

This clonotype was picked up many times. V and J are TRBV20-1 and TRBJ2-3; D remains unclear. Germline V CDR1 and CDR2: DFQATT, SNEGSKA (reference sequence). The CDR3 contains 10 residues. The germline V and J ends were trimmed by 5 bases and 6 bases, with 6 bases remaining between them. The CDR3 protein is CSAPLDTQYF. CDR3 nucleotide sequence: TGCAGTGCTCCACTGGATACGCAGTATTTT.

Only a few counts were recorded for this clonotype. The genes are TRBV10-3 and TRBJ2-7; D remains ambiguous. CDR1 ENHRY and CDR2 SYGVKD come from the germline V gene. CDR3 length: 14 residues. Trimming pared 10 bases from V and 2 bases from J, leaving 18 bases between. CDR3 in DNA: TGTGCCACCGCTCGGACGGCCGGACCCTACGAGCAGTACTTC. Translating gives CATARTAGPYEQYF.

V is TRBV20-1 and J is TRBJ2-3, with 9 positions matching TRBD2. This CDR3 is built from 17 residues. The germline V gene encodes CDR1 DFQATT and CDR2 SNEGSKA (reference sequence). After removal of 1 base from V and 4 bases from J, the junction contained 12 bases not matched to a gene. CDR3 coding DNA: TGCAGTGCTAGAGTAAGCGGTAGCGGGAGATTCGCAGATACGCAGTATTTT. Its translation: CSARVSGSGRFADTQYF.

There are many counts of this clonotype. V usage is TRBV7-9 and J usage is TRBJ2-7, with a tentative D call TRBD2 (6 bases). Germline V gene lookup returns CDR1 SEHNR and CDR2 FQNEAQ (reference sequence). The V and J ends lost 1 base and 7 bases respectively, with 8 bases between them. The CDR3 has 12 amino acids. CDR3 coding DNA: TGTGCCAGCAGCTTAGATGCGGGGGAGCAGTACTTC. It yields the protein CASSLDAGEQYF.

The chain is built from TRBV7-9 and TRBJ2-4, with D unresolved. The germline V gene has CDR1 SEHNR and CDR2 FQNEAQ (reference sequence). Between the trimmed V and J ends, which lost 1 base and 0 bases, there was a span of 7 bases. CDR3 length: 15 amino acids. The CDR3 sequence: CASSLGDLAKNIQYF. In nucleotides, the CDR3 is TGTGCCAGCAGCTTAGGCGACTTAGCCAAAAACATTCAGTACTTC. Full variable domain (remainder filled in from reference TRBV7-9 and TRBJ2-4): DTGVSQNPRHKITKRGQNVTFRCDPISEHNRLYWYRQTLGQGPEFLTYFQNEAQLEKSRLLSDRFSAERPKGSFSTLEIQRTEQGDSAMYLCASSLGDLAKNIQYFGAGTRLSVL.

This chain connects TRBV7-6 to TRBJ2-7; 7 nucleotides line up with TRBD2. CDR3 length: 13 residues. Germline V gene data show CDR1 as SGHVS and CDR2 as FNYEAQ. The V and J ends lost 10 bases and 6 bases, in that order; junction bases with no gene match: 12. The CDR3 here is CATPRQCGGEQYF. The CDR3 nucleotides read TGTGCCACCCCAAGACAGTGCGGGGGCGAGCAGTACTTC. Using reference TRBV7-6 and TRBJ2-7 for the parts outside the CDR3, the full variable domain is GAGVSQSPRYKVTKRGQDVALRCDPISGHVSLYWYRQALGQGPEFLTYFNYEAQQDKSGLPNDRFSAERPEGSISTLTIQRTEQRDSAMYRCATPRQCGGEQYFGPGTRLTVT.

This clonotype showed up just a few times. This sequence joins TRBV7-8 and TRBJ2-6, with D unresolved. Germline V gene data show CDR1 as SGHVS and CDR2 as FQNEAQ. V was shortened by 1 base and J by 3 bases, with 7 bases between the two germline ends. The CDR3 spans 15 residues. Written as DNA, the CDR3 is TGTGCCAGCAGCTTAGAGAGCTTTGGGGCCAACGTCCTGACTTTC. It codes for CASSLESFGANVLTF.

This clonotype was picked up many times. The rearrangement joins TRBV11-2 to TRBJ2-3; D is undetermined. Germline loops: CDR1 SGHAT, CDR2 FQNNGV. CDR3 size: 16 residues. Trimming left V 3 bases short and J 0 bases short, with 13 bases between. The CDR3 DNA reads as TGTGCCAGCAGCTTGCAGCCACCCGGGAGCACAGATACGCAGTATTTT. Translating it yields CASSLQPPGSTDTQYF.

V usage is TRBV28 and J usage is TRBJ2-3, with D perhaps TRBD2 (6 bases). V was shortened by 8 bases and J by 4 bases, with 16 bases between the two germline ends. The germline V gene encodes CDR1 MDHEN and CDR2 SYDVKM. The CDR3 extends over 14 amino acids. The CDR3: CASHFGGMADTQYF. CDR3 sequence (DNA): TGTGCCAGCCACTTTGGCGGGATGGCAGATACGCAGTATTTT.

Ten or more counts support this clonotype. The chain uses TRBV20-1 and TRBJ2-3, with unresolved D. CDR3 length: 11 residues. The V gene's germline CDR1 is DFQATT and CDR2 SNEGSKA (reference sequence). V lost 6 bases and J lost 6, with 10 bases in between. The CDR3, as DNA: TGCAGTGCGGATGTAAGGGATACGCAGTATTTT. Its translation: CSADVRDTQYF.